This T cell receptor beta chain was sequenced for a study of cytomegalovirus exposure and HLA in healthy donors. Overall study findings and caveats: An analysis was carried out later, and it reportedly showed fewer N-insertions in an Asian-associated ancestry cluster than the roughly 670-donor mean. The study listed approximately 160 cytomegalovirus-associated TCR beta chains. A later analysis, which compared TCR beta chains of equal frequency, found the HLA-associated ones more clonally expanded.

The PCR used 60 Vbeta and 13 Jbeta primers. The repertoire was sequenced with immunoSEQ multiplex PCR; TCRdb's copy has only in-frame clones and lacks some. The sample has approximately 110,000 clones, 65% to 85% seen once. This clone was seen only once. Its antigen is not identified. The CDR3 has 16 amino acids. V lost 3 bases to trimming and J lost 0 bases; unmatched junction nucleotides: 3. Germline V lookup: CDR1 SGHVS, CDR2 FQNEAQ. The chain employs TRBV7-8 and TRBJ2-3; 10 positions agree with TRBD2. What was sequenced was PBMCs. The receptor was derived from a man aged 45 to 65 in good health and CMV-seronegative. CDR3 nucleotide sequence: TGTGCCAGCAGCTTTACTAGCGGGGCGAGCACAGATACGCAGTATTTT. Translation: CASSFTSGASTDTQYF.